These 23 T cell receptor beta chains were sequenced from one sample in a study of blood T cell repertoires in COVID-19. Sequenced by immunoSEQ multiplex PCR; TCRdb stores in-frame clones only, minus some. The sample lists 150,000 to 200,000 clones, 65% to 85% seen once, with 15% to 20% in the top ten. The sample comprised peripheral blood. All receptors come from a man aged 55-75 years with active or convalescent COVID-19.

CDR3 residues: CASASGSTDTQYF. The CDR3 DNA reads as TGTGCCAGCGCAAGCGGGAGCACAGATACGCAGTATTTT. The chain uses TRBV27 and TRBJ2-3, with D maybe TRBD2 (6 bases). Germline V gives CDR1 MNHEY, CDR2 SMNVEV (reference sequence). Trimming left V 8 bases short and J 0 bases short, with 9 bases between. The CDR3 has 13 amino acids.

This chain joins TRBV30 and TRBJ2-7; D remains ambiguous. The CDR3 sequence is 14 residues long. CDR1 GTSNPN and CDR2 SVGIG come from the germline V gene (reference sequence). The V gene lost 0 bases and the J gene lost 2 bases, with 11 bases spanning the gap. CDR3: CAWSVTAGPYEQYF. The CDR3 DNA sequence: TGTGCCTGGAGTGTAACGGCAGGCCCCTACGAGCAGTACTTC.

The chain uses TRBV12-5 and TRBJ2-5; D unclear. This CDR3 is built from 12 residues. CDR1 is LGHNT, CDR2 FRNRAP, per germline. V was trimmed by 7 bases and J by 3 bases, leaving 9 bases between them. The chain's CDR3 is CASVVRKETQYF. The CDR3 nucleotides read TGTGCTAGTGTAGTCAGGAAAGAGACCCAGTACTTC. Based on the CDR3 plus reference TRBV12-5 and TRBJ2-5, the full variable domain is DARVTQTPRHKVTEMGQEVTMRCQPILGHNTVFWYRQTMMQGLELLAYFRNRAPLDDSGMPKDRFSAEMPDATLATLKIQPSEPRDSAVYFCASVVRKETQYFGPGTRLLVL.

The rearrangement uses TRBV4-3 and TRBJ1-6, with D possibly TRBD1 on 6 matching bases. Trimming removed 0 bases from V and 0 bases from J, with 12 bases in between. The CDR3 contains 18 residues. In germline, CDR1 is LGHNA, CDR2 YSLEER. CDR3 amino acids: CASSQDLNRVSYNSPLHF. The CDR3 bases are TGCGCCAGCAGCCAAGACTTGAACAGGGTCTCCTATAATTCACCCCTCCACTTT.

The J gene is TRBJ1-2, the V gene TRBV9; maybe TRBD1 (6 bases). The germline V gene has CDR1 SGDLS and CDR2 YYNGEE. Trimming left V 0 bases short and J 6 bases short, with 12 bases between. The CDR3 runs to 14 residues. The CDR3 reads CASSVGVEGDGYTF. The DNA for the CDR3 is TGTGCCAGCAGCGTAGGGGTTGAGGGGGATGGCTACACCTTC.

The CDR3 is CAISGTEREKLFF. CDR3 DNA: TGTGCCATCAGTGGGACAGAGCGGGAAAAACTGTTTTTT. The chain uses TRBV10-3 and TRBJ1-4; tentatively, D is TRBD1 (6 bases). V lost 4 bases and J lost 8, with 11 bases in between. The CDR3 spans 13 residues. CDR1 and CDR2 (germline): ENHRY, SYGVKD.

This clone has a single count. The J gene is TRBJ2-5, the V gene TRBV24-1, with 7 bases fitting TRBD2. Germline V CDR1 and CDR2: KGHDR, SFDVKD. Trimming removed 11 bases from V and 7 bases from J; junction bases left unmatched: 18. CDR3 length: 15 residues. This CDR3 is CAILLPTSPKGTQYF. The DNA for the CDR3 is TGTGCCATCCTACTACCGACTAGCCCAAAGGGGACCCAGTACTTC.

The chain has TRBV19 and TRBJ1-6; D is undetermined. The V end was cut by 6 bases, the J end by 10 bases, with 13 bases between. The germline CDR1 and CDR2 sequences are LNHDA and SQIVND (reference sequence). CDR3 size: 13 residues. CDR3 in amino acids: CASSSKLFSPLHF. The CDR3, as DNA: TGTGCCAGTAGCTCCAAACTCTTCTCACCCCTCCACTTT. Based on the CDR3 plus reference TRBV19 and TRBJ1-6, the full variable domain is DGGITQSPKYLFRKEGQNVTLSCEQNLNHDAMYWYRQDPGQGLRLIYYSQIVNDFQKGDIAEGYSVSREKKESFPLTVTSAQKNPTAFYLCASSSKLFSPLHFGNGTRLTVT.

This clone was observed a few times. The chain recombines TRBV27 with TRBJ2-2; D remains unclear. Germline-derived CDR1 and CDR2 are MNHEY and SMNVEV (reference sequence). The CDR3 consists of 12 residues. The V and J ends lost 8 bases and 5 bases respectively, with 9 bases between them. Here the CDR3 DNA reads TGTGCCAGCGCGCCGGTTACCGGGGAGCTGTTTTTT. It is translated as CASAPVTGELFF.

This chain joins TRBV4-3 and TRBJ1-1, with D perhaps matching TRBD1 (5 bases). Germline loops: CDR1 LGHNA, CDR2 YSLEER. This CDR3 spans 14 amino acids. Trimming cost V 0 bases and J 5 bases, with 10 bases left between them. CDR3 sequence (DNA): TGCGCCAGCAGCCAAGAAAGGGGATGGACTGAAGCTTTCTTT. This codes for CASSQERGWTEAFF.

The rearrangement links TRBV4-1 to TRBJ2-1, with TRBD1 matching over 11 bases. Germline V gene sequence: CDR1 MGHRA, CDR2 YSYEKL. The CDR3 totals 15 residues. J was trimmed by 7 bases and V by 6 bases; bases with no gene match: 8. CDR3 coding DNA: TGCGCCAGCAGACCCTCGGGACAGGGGGAGAATGAGCAGTTCTTC. As protein: CASRPSGQGENEQFF.

This chain links TRBV3-1 (or the pseudogene TRBV3-2) with TRBJ1-2, with D possibly matching TRBD1 (5 bases). Germline V CDR1 and CDR2: LGHDT, YNNKEL (reference sequence). The CDR3 loop spans 16 amino acids. Trimming left V 3 bases short and J 7 bases short, with 21 bases between. CDR3 DNA: TGTGCCAGCAGCCACCGCCCGGGGGGAGAAGGCGGTGGCTACACCTTC. Translation: CASSHRPGGEGGGYTF.

This clone is a singleton in its sample. The J gene is TRBJ1-2, the V gene TRBV19; TRBD1 agrees at 7 bases. V trimming: 3 bases; J trimming: 4 bases; junction bases outside the gene matches: 11. This CDR3 has 16 residues. The germline V gene has CDR1 LNHDA and CDR2 SQIVND (reference sequence). CDR3 sequence (DNA): TGTGCCAGTAGTATGACAGGGCCCGGAGTGGGCTATGGCTACACCTTC. As protein: CASSMTGPGVGYGYTF.

This chain links TRBV27 with TRBJ1-5, with 8 bases matching TRBD1. The CDR3 has 16 residues. Per the germline V gene, CDR1 is MNHEY and CDR2 is SMNVEV (reference sequence). J gave up 4 bases and V 5 bases, and 10 bases lay outside the gene matches. The CDR3 region is CASSPRTGSENQPQHF. CDR3 in DNA: TGTGCCAGCAGTCCGCGGACAGGGTCGGAAAATCAGCCCCAGCATTTT.

This chain uses TRBV10-3 with TRBJ1-6, with D hard to call. V was clipped by 2 bases and J by 2 bases, with 16 bases between them. Germline V gene lookup returns CDR1 ENHRY and CDR2 SYGVKD. CDR3 length: 18 amino acids. The CDR3, as DNA: TGTGCCATCAGTGAGACGGAGGACCGGGCACCCTATAATTCACCCCTCCACTTT. It yields the protein CAISETEDRAPYNSPLHF.

This chain joins TRBV11-2 and TRBJ2-7, with 8 bases fitting TRBD1. Unmatched junction bases numbered 2, after V lost 5 bases and J lost 5 bases. Germline CDR1 and CDR2: SGHAT and FQNNGV. This CDR3 is 12 amino acids long. The CDR3 DNA reads as TGTGCCAGCAGCGGGGACAGGCACGAGCAGTACTTC. It encodes CASSGDRHEQYF.

The rearrangement uses TRBV7-2 and TRBJ2-7, with 9 bases fitting TRBD2. CDR3 size: 15 residues. With V trimmed by 1 base and J by 3 bases, 4 bases remained unmatched. CDR1 is SGHTA, CDR2 FQGNSA, per germline. The CDR3 loop is CASSLGGTSNYEQYF. The DNA for the CDR3 is TGTGCCAGCAGCTTAGGTGGGACTAGCAACTACGAGCAGTACTTC.

The J gene is TRBJ2-5, the V gene TRBV7-3, with D maybe TRBD2 (6 bases). From germline, CDR1 is SGHTA and CDR2 FQGTGA. The CDR3 extends over 15 amino acids. Trimming took 3 bases from V and 1 from J, leaving 12 bases between them. CDR3 nucleotides: TGTGCCAGCAGCTTCGCCGGGACTCCCCAAGAGACCCAGTACTTC. Translation gives CASSFAGTPQETQYF.

The chain joins TRBV7-3 to TRBJ2-3; tentative D call: TRBD1 (6 bases). Germline CDR1 SGHTA, CDR2 FQGTGA. The length of the CDR3 is 13 residues. Trimming took off 4 bases at V and 9 bases at J, with 14 bases between the two ends. CDR3 loop: CASSSQAQGTQYF. CDR3 coding DNA: TGTGCCAGCAGCTCCCAAGCCCAGGGGACGCAGTATTTT.

This clone is a singleton in its sample. The rearrangement uses TRBV4-3 and TRBJ1-2, with D possibly being TRBD1 (5 bases). The CDR3 extends over 13 amino acids. Trimming pared 0 bases from V and 6 bases from J, leaving 8 bases between. Germline loops: CDR1 LGHNA, CDR2 YSLEER. In DNA form, the CDR3 reads TGCGCCAGCAGCCAAGATTCAGGGCATGGCTACACCTTC. Residues: CASSQDSGHGYTF.

This clone was seen more than once but under ten times. The gene calls are TRBV5-1 and TRBJ2-2; D may be TRBD2 (6 bases). The CDR3 is 16 amino acids. V dropped 4 bases and J dropped 1 base, with 14 bases sitting between them. Germline loops: CDR1 SGHRS, CDR2 YFSETQ. The CDR3 nucleotides are TGCGCCAGCAGCCCTTTTGGTAGCGGGAACACCGGGGAGCTGTTTTTT. Its protein is CASSPFGSGNTGELFF. Using reference TRBV5-1 and TRBJ2-2 for the parts outside the CDR3, the full variable domain is KAGVTQTPRYLIKTRGQQVTLSCSPISGHRSVSWYQQTPGQGLQFLFEYFSETQRNKGNFPGRFSGRQFSNSRSEMNVSTLELGDSALYLCASSPFGSGNTGELFFGEGSRLTVL.

This chain joins TRBV7-9 and TRBJ2-1, with D maybe TRBD2 (5 bases). Between the trimmed V and J ends, which lost 5 bases and 4 bases, there was a span of 9 bases. The CDR3 consists of 13 residues. In germline, CDR1 is SEHNR, CDR2 FQNEAQ (reference sequence). The CDR3 DNA sequence: TGTGCCAGCAGCACTGGACTGTACAATGAGCAGTTCTTC. This codes for CASSTGLYNEQFF.

The genes are TRBV19 and TRBJ2-7, with 11 positions matching TRBD2. The ends lost 4 bases at V and 2 bases at J; junction bases unmatched: 7. Looked up from germline, CDR1 is LNHDA and CDR2 is SQIVND (reference sequence). The CDR3 runs to 16 residues. This CDR3 is CASSTRTSGRPYEQYF. The CDR3 region has the DNA TGTGCCAGTAGTACCCGTACTAGCGGGAGACCCTACGAGCAGTACTTC.